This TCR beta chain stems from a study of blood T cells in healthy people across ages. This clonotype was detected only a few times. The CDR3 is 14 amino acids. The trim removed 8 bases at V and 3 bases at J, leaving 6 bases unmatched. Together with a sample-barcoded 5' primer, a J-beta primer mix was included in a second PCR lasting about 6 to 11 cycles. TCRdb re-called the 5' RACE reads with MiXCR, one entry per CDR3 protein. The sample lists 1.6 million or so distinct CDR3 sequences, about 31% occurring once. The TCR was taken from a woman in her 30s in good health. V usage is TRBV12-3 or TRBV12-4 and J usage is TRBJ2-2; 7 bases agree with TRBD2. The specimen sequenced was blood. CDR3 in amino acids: CASGPSGHTGELFF. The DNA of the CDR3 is TGTGCCAGCGGACCTAGCGGACACACCGGGGAGCTGTTTTTT.